Listed here are 4 T cell receptor beta chains from one sample, sequenced in a study of T cells after yellow fever vaccination. TCRdb ran MiXCR on the 5' RACE reads and lists one entry per CDR3 protein. Of some 340,000 distinct CDR3 sequences in the sample, about 10% were seen once. Material: CD4+ T cells sorted from PBMCs, obtained 45 days after the yellow fever booster vaccination. Every receptor here comes from a man between 18 and 35 years old who received the YFV17D yellow fever vaccine.

This clonotype was found many times. The rearrangement joins TRBV5-4 to TRBJ1-4; possible D gene TRBD1, 6 bases. The CDR3 runs 14 residues. With 0 bases removed from V and 5 bases from J, the gap between germline ends came to 8 bases. The germline V gene has CDR1 SGHNT and CDR2 YYREEE (reference sequence). The CDR3 DNA follows: TGTGCCAGCAGCTTGGCAGGGGCCAATGAAAAACTGTTTTTT. This gives the protein CASSLAGANEKLFF. Looking up the rest from reference TRBV5-4 and TRBJ1-4 gives the full variable domain: ETGVTQSPTHLIKTRGQQVTLRCSSQSGHNTVSWYQQALGQGPQFIFQYYREEENGRGNFPPRFSGLQFPNYSSELNVNALELDDSALYLCASSLAGANEKLFFGSGTQLSVL.

The rearrangement links TRBV4-2 to TRBJ2-5; 8 positions match TRBD2. The length of the CDR3 is 14 residues. Germline CDR1 is LGHNA and CDR2 is YNFKEQ. J was trimmed by 7 bases and V by 0 bases; bases with no gene match: 4. In nucleotides, the CDR3 is TGTGCCAGCAGCCAAGAAAACGGGAGGGGGACCCAGTACTTC. Encoded protein: CASSQENGRGTQYF.

The rearrangement links TRBV7-3 to TRBJ2-1; 11 nucleotides align to TRBD2. The CDR3 length is 14 residues. The V gene end was trimmed by 4 bases and the J gene end by 9 bases; junction bases not matched to a gene: 5. From germline, CDR1 is SGHTA and CDR2 FQGTGA. Here the CDR3 reads CASSSHGLAGEQFF. CDR3 DNA sequence: TGTGCCAGCAGCTCTCACGGACTAGCGGGTGAGCAGTTCTTC.

This clonotype has a handful of counts. In DNA, the CDR3 is TGTGCCAGCAGCTTAAAGCCTGGGGGAAGCTACACCTTC. It translates to CASSLKPGGSYTF. The chain carries TRBV7-2 and TRBJ1-2; weak D call: TRBD1 (5 bases). Germline values: CDR1 SGHTA, CDR2 FQGNSA. The CDR3 runs 13 residues. Trimming took 2 bases from V and 9 from J, leaving 13 bases between them.